This T cell receptor (beta chain) was recovered during a study of shared clonotypes between healthy human individuals. Whole-study context: Those who served as donors were a couple of women and a few men between the ages of 18 and 49. The study, taken as a whole, reports: Clonotype sharing among donors was thought likely to change with sequencing depth.

Concerning this clone itself: Its specificity is not known.

Germline V gene lookup returns CDR1 SGHRS and CDR2 YFSETQ. The V and J ends lost 0 bases and 3 bases respectively, with 13 bases between them. The CDR3 length is 15 residues. The deep-level immunoSEQ assay was used. For each subset, genomic DNA was distributed in equal portions over several immunoSEQ plates. Clones were read by immunoSEQ multiplex PCR, and TCRdb kept only the in-frame ones, dropping some. The sample holds about 1.5 million clones, 96% seen once. The sequencing input was naive CD4+ T cells sorted from blood. Indicated subset: CD45RA+ positively selected. The chain carries TRBV5-1 and TRBJ2-7; D unresolved. This clonotype was sampled from a man aged 25-40 years in good health. The CDR3 DNA reads TGCGCCAGCAGCTTGGTAGGCGCACTAAGCTACGAGCAGTACTTC. This gives the protein CASSLVGALSYEQYF.